This T cell receptor (beta chain) appears in the sequencing data of a study of CD8+ T cells in alopecia areata. It was cDNA, reverse transcribed from extracted RNA, that served as the sequencing template. The table came from immunoSEQ multiplex PCR; TCRdb's copy has only in-frame clones and leaves some out. The repertoire holds about 140,000 clones, about 88% seen once, with around 14% in the top ten. The CDR3 contains 14 residues. Per germline, CDR1 GTSNPN and CDR2 SVGIG (reference sequence). V lost 0 bases, J lost 6 bases, and 3 bases stayed unmatched. Stated treatment: oral pan-JAK inhibitor, 5-10 mg twice daily.

The receptor comes from a human donor with alopecia areata. Here the sequenced sample was CD8+ T cells sorted from blood, taken at week 4, from a patient treated with tofacitinib. This sequence joins TRBV30 and TRBJ2-7; TRBD2 matches at 12 bases. The DNA of the CDR3 is TGTGCCTGGAGTGTGACTAGCGGGAGTTTCGAGCAGTACTTC. Translated: CAWSVTSGSFEQYF.